The TCR beta chain under discussion was sequenced for a study of T cell repertoires in cytomegalovirus infection. Study context: CMV epitopes in the study were HLA-C-restricted (recently identified) and HLA-B-restricted (well studied). It can be stated that public TCR beta signatures indicated CMV infection as well as a matching HLA type.

TCRdb passed the reads through MiXCR, listing each CDR3 protein once. This table holds about 310,000 distinct CDR3 sequences, roughly 25% found once. The study's findings and limits: Across the ex vivo response, the dominant clonotypes were HLA-C-restricted CMV-specific TCR beta clonotypes.

From germline, CDR1 is ENHRY and CDR2 SYGVKD. Between the trimmed V and J ends, which lost 4 bases and 6 bases, there was a span of 10 bases. This CDR3 contains 13 residues. Regarding this clonotype: Its antigen is still unknown.

The rearrangement uses TRBV10-3 and TRBJ2-1; D is unresolved. This sequence originates from a human donor in good health (CMV status not recorded). Some clones in this sample may be carry-over from other donors' samples. This specimen was cultured PBMCs, taken from culture after CMV antigen stimulation. The CDR3 region is CAISVAPLNEQFF. The CDR3 DNA reads TGTGCCATCAGTGTTGCCCCTCTCAATGAGCAGTTCTTC.